These T cell receptor beta chains were read from a single sample in a study of human T cells and chemical hapten exposure. Using its own MiXCR run on the RACE reads, TCRdb lists one record per CDR3 protein. The sample shows over 75,000 distinct CDR3 sequences, 7% to 8% of them seen only once. The material sequenced was whole blood, taken in connection with sensitization to the hapten diphenylcyclopropenone (DPC). The receptors originated from a woman aged 30 to 39 with alopecia areata. Some clones in this sample may be carry-over from other donors' samples. Both conserved end residues are part of each CDR3. The order of the fields is CDR3 DNA, CDR3 protein, clone size, D gene, V gene, J gene. A D gene is named only where the DNA matches it firmly. For some rows the clone size is stated as once, few or many, or as a class when expanded; others skip it.

TGTGCCAGCAGTGACTACCGGGACACATATGGCTACACCTTC	CASSDYRDTYGYTF	.	.	TRBV25-1	TRBJ1-2
TGTGCCAGCAGCCTAGAATCCCCAGGGGGCATGAACACTGAAGCTTTCTTT	CASSLESPGGMNTEAFF	few	TRBD1	TRBV11-3	TRBJ1-1
TGTGCCAGCAGTTCCGGCGGAGCAATGAACACTGAAGCTTTCTTT	CASSSGGAMNTEAFF	many	.	TRBV12-3/TRBV12-4	TRBJ1-1
TGCGCCAGCAGTCCGCGCTGGCAGGGGCCCACAGATACGCAGTATTTT	CASSPRWQGPTDTQYF	few	.	TRBV23-1	TRBJ2-3
TGCAGCGTTGATCGAGGGGTTGGGGTGAACACTGAAGCTTTCTTT	CSVDRGVGVNTEAFF	many	.	TRBV29-1	TRBJ1-1
TGCAGCGCTCAAGGAGAGACAGGGCGACAAACGAACACCGGGGAGCTGTTTTTT	CSAQGETGRQTNTGELFF	.	TRBD1	TRBV29-1	TRBJ2-2
TGTGCCAGCTCATCCCGAGGGGCGCCTTCTTTTCCCTCTTCAGGGTCGCCCCAGCATTTT	CASSSRGAPSFPSSGSPQHF	few	.	TRBV18	TRBJ1-5
TGTGCCAGCAGCTTTGCCAGCTTGACTGAAGCTTTCTTT	CASSFASLTEAFF	many	.	TRBV5-5	TRBJ1-1
TGTGCCAGCAGCACCCAGGGAAGGGAAGGCGAGACCCAGTACTTC	CASSTQGREGETQYF	many	.	TRBV5-4	TRBJ2-5
TGTGCCAGCACGGGTCGGAGCTCCTACAATGAGCAGTTCTTC	CASTGRSSYNEQFF	many	.	TRBV6-6	TRBJ2-1
TGTGCCAGCAGCCAAGATTCGGGCAGGGGGCTGGATGGCTACACCTTC	CASSQDSGRGLDGYTF	many	TRBD1	TRBV3-1	TRBJ1-2